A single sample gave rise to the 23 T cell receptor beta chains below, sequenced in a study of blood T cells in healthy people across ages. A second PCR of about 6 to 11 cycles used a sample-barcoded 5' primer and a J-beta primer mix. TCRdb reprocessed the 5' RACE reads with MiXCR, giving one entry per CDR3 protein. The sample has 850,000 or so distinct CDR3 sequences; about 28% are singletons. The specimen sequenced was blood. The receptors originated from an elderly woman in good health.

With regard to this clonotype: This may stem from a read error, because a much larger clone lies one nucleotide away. As DNA, the CDR3 is TGTGCCAGCAGCTTAGGACAGGAGGCGGGAAAACTGTTTTTT. Protein product: CASSLGQEAGKLFF. The chain combines TRBV7-2 with TRBJ1-4; a possible D gene is TRBD1 (6 bases). Germline CDR1 reads SGHTA; CDR2 reads FQGNSA. The CDR3 is 14 amino acids. Trimming stripped 1 base from V and 10 bases from J, with 13 bases between.

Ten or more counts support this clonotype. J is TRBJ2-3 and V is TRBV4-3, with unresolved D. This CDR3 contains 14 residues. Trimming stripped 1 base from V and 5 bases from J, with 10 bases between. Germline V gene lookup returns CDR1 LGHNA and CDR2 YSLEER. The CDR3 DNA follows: TGCGCCAGCAGCCAAGCCCCCGGTAGAGATACGCAGTATTTT. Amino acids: CASSQAPGRDTQYF.

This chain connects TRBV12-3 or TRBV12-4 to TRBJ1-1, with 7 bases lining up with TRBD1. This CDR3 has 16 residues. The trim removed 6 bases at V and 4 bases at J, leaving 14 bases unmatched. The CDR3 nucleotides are TGTGCCAGCAGGTACAGGGGACTTGCCGAGACCACTGAAGCTTTCTTT. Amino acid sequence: CASRYRGLAETTEAFF.

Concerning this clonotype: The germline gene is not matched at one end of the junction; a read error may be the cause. Here the CDR3 reads CAGSYRRRPYNEQFF. The CDR3 DNA is TGTGCCGGCAGCTACCGTAGACGACCCTACAATGAGCAGTTCTTC. The gene calls are TRBV28 and TRBJ2-1; D is ambiguous. The CDR3 covers 15 residues. Germline-derived CDR1 and CDR2 are MDHEN and SYDVKM.

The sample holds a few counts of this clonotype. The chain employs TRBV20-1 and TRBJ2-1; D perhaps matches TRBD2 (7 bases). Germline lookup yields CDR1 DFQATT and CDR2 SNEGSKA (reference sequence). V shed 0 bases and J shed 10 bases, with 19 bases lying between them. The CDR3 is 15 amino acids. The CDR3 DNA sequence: TGCAGTGCTAGAGAGGGGGGGGGCCCTGCTGAGGAGCAGTTCTTC. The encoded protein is CSAREGGGPAEEQFF.

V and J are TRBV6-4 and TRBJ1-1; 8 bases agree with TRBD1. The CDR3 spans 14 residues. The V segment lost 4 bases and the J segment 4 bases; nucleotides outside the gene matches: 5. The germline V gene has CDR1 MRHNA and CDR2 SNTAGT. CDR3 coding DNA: TGTGCCAGCAGTGCGACAGGGGTAGGCACTGAAGCTTTCTTT. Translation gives CASSATGVGTEAFF.

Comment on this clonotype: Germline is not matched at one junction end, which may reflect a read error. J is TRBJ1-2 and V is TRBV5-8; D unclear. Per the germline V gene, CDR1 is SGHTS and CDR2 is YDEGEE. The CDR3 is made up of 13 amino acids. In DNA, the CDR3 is TGTGCCAGCGGCTTTGGGGAGAACTATGGCTACACCTTC. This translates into CASGFGENYGYTF. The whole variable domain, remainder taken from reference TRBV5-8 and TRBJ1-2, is EAGVTQSPTHLIKTRGQQATLRCSPISGHTSVYWYQQALGLGLQFLLWYDEGEERNRGNFPPRFSGRQFPNYSSELNVNALELEDSALYLCASGFGENYGYTFGSGTRLTVV.

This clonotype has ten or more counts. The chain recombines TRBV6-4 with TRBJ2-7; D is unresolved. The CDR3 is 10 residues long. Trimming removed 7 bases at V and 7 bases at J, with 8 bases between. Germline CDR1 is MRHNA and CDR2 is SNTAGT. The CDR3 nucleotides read TGTGCCAGCACCGAAGGGGAGCAGTACTTC. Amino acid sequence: CASTEGEQYF.

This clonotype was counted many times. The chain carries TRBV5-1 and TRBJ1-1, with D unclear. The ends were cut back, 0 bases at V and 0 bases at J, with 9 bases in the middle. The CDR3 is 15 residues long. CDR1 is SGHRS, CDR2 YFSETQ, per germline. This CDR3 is CASSLEAGVNTEAFF. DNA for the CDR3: TGCGCCAGCAGCTTGGAAGCAGGAGTGAACACTGAAGCTTTCTTT.

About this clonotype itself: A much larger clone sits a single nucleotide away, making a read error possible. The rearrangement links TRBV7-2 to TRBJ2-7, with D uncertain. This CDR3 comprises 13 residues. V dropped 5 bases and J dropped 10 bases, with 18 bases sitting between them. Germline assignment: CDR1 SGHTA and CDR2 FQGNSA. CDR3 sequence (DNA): TGTGCCAGCAGCCGACAACTCCAAGAGTCCCAGTACTTC. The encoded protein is CASSRQLQESQYF.

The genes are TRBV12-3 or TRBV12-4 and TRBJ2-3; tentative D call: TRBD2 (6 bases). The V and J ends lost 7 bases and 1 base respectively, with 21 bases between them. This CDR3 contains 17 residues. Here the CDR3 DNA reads TGTGCCAGCATCTGGAGGTTAGCGGCCCTGCGCACAGATACGCAGTATTTT. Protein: CASIWRLAALRTDTQYF.

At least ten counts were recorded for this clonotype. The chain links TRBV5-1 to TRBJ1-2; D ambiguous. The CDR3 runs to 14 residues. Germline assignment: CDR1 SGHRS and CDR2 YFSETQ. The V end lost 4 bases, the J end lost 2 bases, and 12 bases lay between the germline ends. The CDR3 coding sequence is TGCGCCAGCAGCAGCGGGCAGTCCAACTATGGCTACACCTTC. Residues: CASSSGQSNYGYTF.

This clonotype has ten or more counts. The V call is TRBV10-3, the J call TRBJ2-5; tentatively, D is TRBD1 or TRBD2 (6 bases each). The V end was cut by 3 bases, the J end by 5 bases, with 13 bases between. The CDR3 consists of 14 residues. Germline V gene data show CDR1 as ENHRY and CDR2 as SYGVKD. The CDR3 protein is CAISDLGGRETQYF. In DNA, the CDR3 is TGTGCCATCAGTGATTTGGGGGGCCGGGAGACCCAGTACTTC.

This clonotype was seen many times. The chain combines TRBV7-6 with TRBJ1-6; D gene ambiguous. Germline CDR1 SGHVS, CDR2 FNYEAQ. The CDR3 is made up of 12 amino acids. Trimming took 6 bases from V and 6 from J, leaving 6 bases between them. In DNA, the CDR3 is TGTGCCAGCAGTCTAAGTAATTCACCCCTCCACTTT. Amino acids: CASSLSNSPLHF.

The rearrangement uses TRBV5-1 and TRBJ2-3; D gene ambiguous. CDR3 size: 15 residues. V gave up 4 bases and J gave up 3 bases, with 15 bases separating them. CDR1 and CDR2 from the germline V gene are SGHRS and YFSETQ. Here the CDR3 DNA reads TGCGCCAGCAGCGGACGGACCTCGAGTACAGATACGCAGTATTTT. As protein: CASSGRTSSTDTQYF. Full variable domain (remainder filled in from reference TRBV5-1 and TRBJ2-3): KAGVTQTPRYLIKTRGQQVTLSCSPISGHRSVSWYQQTPGQGLQFLFEYFSETQRNKGNFPGRFSGRQFSNSRSEMNVSTLELGDSALYLCASSGRTSSTDTQYFGPGTRLTVL.

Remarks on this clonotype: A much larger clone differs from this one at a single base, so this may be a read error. CDR3 protein: CASSLVAGAYYELYF. For the CDR3, the DNA is TGTGCCAGCAGCTTAGTGGCGGGGGCCTACTACGAGCTGTACTTC. The chain links TRBV5-5 to TRBJ2-5, with D perhaps TRBD2 (7 bases). The V and J ends lost 2 bases and 13 bases respectively, with 24 bases between them. In germline, CDR1 is SGHKS, CDR2 YYEKEE (reference sequence). The CDR3 length is 15 residues. Drawing the rest from reference TRBV5-5 and TRBJ2-5, the complete variable domain is DAGVTQSPTHLIKTRGQQVTLRCSPISGHKSVSWYQQVLGQGPQFIFQYYEKEERGRGNFPDRFSARQFPNYSSELNVNALLLGDSALYLCASSLVAGAYYELYFGPGTRLLVL.

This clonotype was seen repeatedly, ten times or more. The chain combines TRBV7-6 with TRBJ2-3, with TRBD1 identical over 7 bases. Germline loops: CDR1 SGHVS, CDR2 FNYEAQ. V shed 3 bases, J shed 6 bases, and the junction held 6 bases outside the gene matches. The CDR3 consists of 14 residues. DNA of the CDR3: TGTGCCAGCAGCTTGGCCCCGACAGGGGATACGCAGTATTTT. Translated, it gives CASSLAPTGDTQYF.

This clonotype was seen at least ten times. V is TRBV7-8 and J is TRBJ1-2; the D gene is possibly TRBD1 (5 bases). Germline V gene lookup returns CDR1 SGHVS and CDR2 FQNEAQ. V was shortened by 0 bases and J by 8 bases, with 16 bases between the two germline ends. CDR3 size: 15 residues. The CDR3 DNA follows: TGTGCCAGCAGCTTAGCAAAGTGGGACGGCGAGGGCTACACCTTC. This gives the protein CASSLAKWDGEGYTF.

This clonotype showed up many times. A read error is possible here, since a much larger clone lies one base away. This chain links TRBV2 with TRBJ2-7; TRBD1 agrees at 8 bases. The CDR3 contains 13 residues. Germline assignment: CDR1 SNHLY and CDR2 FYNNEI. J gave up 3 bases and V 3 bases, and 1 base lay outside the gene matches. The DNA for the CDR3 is TGTGCCAGCAGTGACGGACAGGGCTACGAGCAGTACTTC. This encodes CASSDGQGYEQYF.

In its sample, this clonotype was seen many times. As DNA, the CDR3 is TGTGCCAGCGGAAGTTTGGGAAGAGCGGACTATGGCTACACCTTC. Residues: CASGSLGRADYGYTF. The chain recombines TRBV5-5 with TRBJ1-2; no reliable D call. Germline V gene data show CDR1 as SGHKS and CDR2 as YYEKEE (reference sequence). This CDR3 region has 15 residues. Trimming removed 7 bases at V and 3 bases at J, with 19 bases between.

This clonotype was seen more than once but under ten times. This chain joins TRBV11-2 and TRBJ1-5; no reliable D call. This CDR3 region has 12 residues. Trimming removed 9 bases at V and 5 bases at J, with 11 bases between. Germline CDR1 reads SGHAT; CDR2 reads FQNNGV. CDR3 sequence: CASSAGDQPQHF. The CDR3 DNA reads TGTGCCAGTTCAGCGGGCGATCAGCCCCAGCATTTT. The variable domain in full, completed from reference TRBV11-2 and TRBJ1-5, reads EAGVAQSPRYKIIEKRQSVAFWCNPISGHATLYWYQQILGQGPKLLIQFQNNGVVDDSQLPKDRFSAERLKGVDSTLKIQPAKLEDSAVYLCASSAGDQPQHFGDGTRLSIL.

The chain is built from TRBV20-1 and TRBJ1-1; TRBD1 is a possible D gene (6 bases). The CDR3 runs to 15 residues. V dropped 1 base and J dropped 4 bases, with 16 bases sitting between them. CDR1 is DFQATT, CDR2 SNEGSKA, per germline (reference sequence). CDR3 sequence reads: CSARAVQGSGTEAFF. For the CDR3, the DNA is TGCAGTGCTAGAGCTGTACAGGGTAGCGGCACTGAAGCTTTCTTT.

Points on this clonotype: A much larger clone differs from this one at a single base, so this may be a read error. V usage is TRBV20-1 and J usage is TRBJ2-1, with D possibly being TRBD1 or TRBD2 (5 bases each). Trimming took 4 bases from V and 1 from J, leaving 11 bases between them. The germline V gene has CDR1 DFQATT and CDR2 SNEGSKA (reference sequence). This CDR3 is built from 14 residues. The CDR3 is CSAIGDPSYNEQFF. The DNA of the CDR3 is TGCAGTGCTATCGGGGACCCATCCTACAATGAGCAGTTCTTC.